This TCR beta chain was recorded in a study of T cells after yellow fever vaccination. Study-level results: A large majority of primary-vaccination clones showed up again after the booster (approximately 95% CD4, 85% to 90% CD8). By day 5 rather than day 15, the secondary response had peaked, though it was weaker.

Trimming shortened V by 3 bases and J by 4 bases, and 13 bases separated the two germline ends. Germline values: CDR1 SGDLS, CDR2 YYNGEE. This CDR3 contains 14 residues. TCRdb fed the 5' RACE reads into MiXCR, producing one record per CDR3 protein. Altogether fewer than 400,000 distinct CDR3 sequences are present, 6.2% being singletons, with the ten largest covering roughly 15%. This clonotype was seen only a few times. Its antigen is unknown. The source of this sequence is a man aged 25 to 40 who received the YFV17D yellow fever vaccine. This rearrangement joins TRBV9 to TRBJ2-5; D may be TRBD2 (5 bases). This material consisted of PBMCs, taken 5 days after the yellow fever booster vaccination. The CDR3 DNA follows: TGTGCCAGCAGCGGCACCCCGGCGGGAGAGACCCAGTACTTC. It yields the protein CASSGTPAGETQYF.